This TCR beta chain was sequenced for a study of CD8 T cells in Susac syndrome. Study-wide findings and caveats: Only a relatively small number of individuals were included in the TCR sequencing and HLA analysis.

Reverse transcription of 0.5 to 1 ug RNA was carried out with random hexamers. TCR beta CDR3 was amplified by immunoSEQ covering 54 Vbeta and 13 Jbeta. TCRdb independently ran MiXCR on the immunoSEQ multiplex PCR reads; one entry per CDR3 protein. The data contain approximately 120,000 distinct CDR3 sequences, 90% to 98% of them seen just once; the ten biggest clones take up 0.09% to 0.1%. Germline V gives CDR1 MDHEN, CDR2 SYDVKM. The CDR3 is made up of 14 amino acids. Trimming shortened V by 6 bases and J by 8 bases, and 19 bases separated the two germline ends. As concerns this clonotype: What it binds is not known.

TCR beta sequencing was performed on blood CD8+ and CD4+ T cells. Healthy donors acted as controls, with matching for age and sex. Sequences were obtained from CD4+ T cells from PBMCs. The genes are TRBV28 and TRBJ1-2; D is possibly TRBD1 (6 bases). This receptor was identified in a human donor in good health. The chain's CDR3 is CASSLNRGAQGYTF. In DNA, the CDR3 is TGTGCCAGCAGCCTCAATCGGGGGGCGCAGGGCTACACCTTC.